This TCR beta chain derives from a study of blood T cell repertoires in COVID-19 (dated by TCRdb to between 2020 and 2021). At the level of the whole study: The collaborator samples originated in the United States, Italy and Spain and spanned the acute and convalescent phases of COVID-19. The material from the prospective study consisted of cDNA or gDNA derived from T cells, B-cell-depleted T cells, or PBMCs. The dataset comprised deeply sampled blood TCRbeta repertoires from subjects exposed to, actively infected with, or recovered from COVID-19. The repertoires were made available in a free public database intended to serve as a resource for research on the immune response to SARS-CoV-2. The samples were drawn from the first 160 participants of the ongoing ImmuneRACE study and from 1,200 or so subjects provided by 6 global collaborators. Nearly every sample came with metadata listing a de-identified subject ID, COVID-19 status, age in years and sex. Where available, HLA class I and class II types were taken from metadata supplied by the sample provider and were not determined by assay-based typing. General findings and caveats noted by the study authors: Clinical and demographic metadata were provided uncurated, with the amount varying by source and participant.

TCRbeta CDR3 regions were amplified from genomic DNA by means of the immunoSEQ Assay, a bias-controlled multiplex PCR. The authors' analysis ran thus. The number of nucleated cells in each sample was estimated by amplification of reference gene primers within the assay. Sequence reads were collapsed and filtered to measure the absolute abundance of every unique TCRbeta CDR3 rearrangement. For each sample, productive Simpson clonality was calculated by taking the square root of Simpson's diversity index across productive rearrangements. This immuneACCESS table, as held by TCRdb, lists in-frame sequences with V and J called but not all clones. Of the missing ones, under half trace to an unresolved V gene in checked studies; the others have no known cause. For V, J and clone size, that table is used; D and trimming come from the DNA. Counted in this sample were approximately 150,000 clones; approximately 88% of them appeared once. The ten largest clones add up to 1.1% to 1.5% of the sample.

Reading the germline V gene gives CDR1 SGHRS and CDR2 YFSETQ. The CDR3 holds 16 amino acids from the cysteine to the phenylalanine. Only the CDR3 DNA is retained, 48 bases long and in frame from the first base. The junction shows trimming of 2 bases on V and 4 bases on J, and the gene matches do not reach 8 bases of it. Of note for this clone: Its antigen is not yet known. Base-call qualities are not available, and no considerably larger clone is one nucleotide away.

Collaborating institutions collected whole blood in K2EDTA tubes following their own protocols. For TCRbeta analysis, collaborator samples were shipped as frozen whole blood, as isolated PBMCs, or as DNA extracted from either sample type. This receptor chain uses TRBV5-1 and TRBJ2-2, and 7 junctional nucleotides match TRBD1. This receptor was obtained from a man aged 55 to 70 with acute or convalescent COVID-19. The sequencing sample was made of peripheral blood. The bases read TGCGCCAGCAGCTTTTTTAGGGGGCGAGGCACCGGGGAGCTGTTTTTT. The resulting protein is CASSFFRGRGTGELFF.